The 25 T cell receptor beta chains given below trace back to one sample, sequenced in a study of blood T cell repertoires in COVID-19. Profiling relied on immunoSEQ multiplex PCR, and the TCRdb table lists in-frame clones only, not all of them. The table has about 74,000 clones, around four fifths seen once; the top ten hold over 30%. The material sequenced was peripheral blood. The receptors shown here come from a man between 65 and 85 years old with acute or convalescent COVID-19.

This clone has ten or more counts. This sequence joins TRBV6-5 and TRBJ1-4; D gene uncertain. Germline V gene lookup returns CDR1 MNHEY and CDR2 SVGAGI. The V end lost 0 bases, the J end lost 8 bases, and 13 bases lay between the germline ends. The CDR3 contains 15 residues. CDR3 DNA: TGTGCCAGCAGTTACTCGAGTGGGCTTGGGGAAAAACTGTTTTTT. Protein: CASSYSSGLGEKLFF.

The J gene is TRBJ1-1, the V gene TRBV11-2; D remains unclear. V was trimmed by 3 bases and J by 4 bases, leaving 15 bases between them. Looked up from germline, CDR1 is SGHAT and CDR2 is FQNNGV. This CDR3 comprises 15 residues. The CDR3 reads CASSLQTRSGTEAFF. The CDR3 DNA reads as TGTGCCAGCAGCTTGCAGACTAGGTCGGGCACTGAAGCTTTCTTT. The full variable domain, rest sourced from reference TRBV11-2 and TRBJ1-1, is EAGVAQSPRYKIIEKRQSVAFWCNPISGHATLYWYQQILGQGPKLLIQFQNNGVVDDSQLPKDRFSAERLKGVDSTLKIQPAKLEDSAVYLCASSLQTRSGTEAFFGQGTRLTVV.

This chain's CDR3 is CASSIRRDGAKNIQYF. The CDR3 DNA reads as TGTGCCAGTAGTATAAGGAGGGACGGGGCCAAAAACATTCAGTACTTC. V usage is TRBV19 and J usage is TRBJ2-4; D possibly corresponds to TRBD2 (6 bases). This CDR3 is 16 amino acids long. Per the germline V gene, CDR1 is LNHDA and CDR2 is SQIVND (reference sequence). The germline V and J ends were trimmed by 2 bases and 1 base, with 12 bases remaining between them.

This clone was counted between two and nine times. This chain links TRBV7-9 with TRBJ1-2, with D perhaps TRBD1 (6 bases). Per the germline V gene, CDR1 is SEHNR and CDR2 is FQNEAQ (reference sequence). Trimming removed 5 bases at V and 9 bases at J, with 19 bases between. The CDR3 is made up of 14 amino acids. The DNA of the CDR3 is TGTGCCAGCAGCCCCCCGGGGGGGGCGCGGCGCTACACCTTC. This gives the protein CASSPPGGARRYTF.

The CDR3 region is CASSPGAGQPQHF. CDR3 DNA sequence: TGTGCCAGCTCCCCAGGGGCTGGGCAGCCCCAGCATTTT. The V and J genes are TRBV12-3 or TRBV12-4 and TRBJ1-5; a possible D gene is TRBD1 (6 bases). Trimming took 8 bases from V and 7 from J, leaving 15 bases between them. This CDR3 has 13 residues.

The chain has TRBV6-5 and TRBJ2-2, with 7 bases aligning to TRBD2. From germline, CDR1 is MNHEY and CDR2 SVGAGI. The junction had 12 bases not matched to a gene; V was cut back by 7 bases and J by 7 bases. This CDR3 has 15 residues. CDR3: CASTPGEGGSGELFF. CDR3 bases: TGTGCCAGCACACCGGGGGAGGGAGGTAGCGGGGAGCTGTTTTTT.

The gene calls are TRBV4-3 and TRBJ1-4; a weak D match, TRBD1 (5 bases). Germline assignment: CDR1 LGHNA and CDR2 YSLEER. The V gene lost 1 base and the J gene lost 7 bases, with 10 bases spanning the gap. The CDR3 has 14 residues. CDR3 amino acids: CASSQGQGPEKLFF. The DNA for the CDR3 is TGCGCCAGCAGCCAAGGGCAGGGCCCTGAAAAACTGTTTTTT.

CDR3: CASSITSGSPLHF. Here the CDR3 DNA reads TGTGCCAGTAGTATTACCAGCGGGTCACCCCTCCACTTT. The chain is built from TRBV19 and TRBJ1-6; no clear D. There are 13 residues in the CDR3. V lost 3 bases, J lost 10 bases, and 10 bases lay in between. The germline V gene has CDR1 LNHDA and CDR2 SQIVND (reference sequence).

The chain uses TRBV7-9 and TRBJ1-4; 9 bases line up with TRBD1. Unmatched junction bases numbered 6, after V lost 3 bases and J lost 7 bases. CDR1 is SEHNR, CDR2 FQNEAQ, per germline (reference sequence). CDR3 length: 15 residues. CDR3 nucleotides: TGTGCCAGCAGCTTTCCCGGGACAGGGAGTGAAAAACTGTTTTTT. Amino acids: CASSFPGTGSEKLFF. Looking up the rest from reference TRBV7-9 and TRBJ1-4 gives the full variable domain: DTGVSQNPRHKITKRGQNVTFRCDPISEHNRLYWYRQTLGQGPEFLTYFQNEAQLEKSRLLSDRFSAERPKGSFSTLEIQRTEQGDSAMYLCASSFPGTGSEKLFFGSGTQLSVL.

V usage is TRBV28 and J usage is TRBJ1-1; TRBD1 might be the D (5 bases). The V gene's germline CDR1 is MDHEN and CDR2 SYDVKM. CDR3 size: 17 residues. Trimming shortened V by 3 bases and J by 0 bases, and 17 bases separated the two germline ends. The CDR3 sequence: CASSFQGLGSLNTEAFF. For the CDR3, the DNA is TGTGCCAGCAGTTTTCAGGGTCTAGGGTCTTTGAACACTGAAGCTTTCTTT.

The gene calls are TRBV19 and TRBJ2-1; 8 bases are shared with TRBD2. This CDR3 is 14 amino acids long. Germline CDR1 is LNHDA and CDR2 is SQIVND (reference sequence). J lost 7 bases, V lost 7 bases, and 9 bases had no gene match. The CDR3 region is CASTHGGAGNEQFF. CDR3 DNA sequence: TGTGCCAGTACCCACGGGGGGGCCGGGAATGAGCAGTTCTTC.

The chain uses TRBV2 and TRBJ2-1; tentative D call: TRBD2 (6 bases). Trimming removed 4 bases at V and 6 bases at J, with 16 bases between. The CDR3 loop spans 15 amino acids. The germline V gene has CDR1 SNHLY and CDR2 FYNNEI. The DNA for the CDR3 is TGTGCCAGCAGTGGAGGGTCGGCGACTAGCAATGAGCAGTTCTTC. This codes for CASSGGSATSNEQFF.

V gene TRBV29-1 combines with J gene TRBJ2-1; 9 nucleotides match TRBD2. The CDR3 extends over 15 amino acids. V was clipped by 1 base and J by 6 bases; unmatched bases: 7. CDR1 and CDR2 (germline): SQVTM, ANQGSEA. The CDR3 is CSVEGRGGIGNEQFF. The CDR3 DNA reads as TGCAGCGTTGAAGGGCGGGGGGGCATTGGCAATGAGCAGTTCTTC.

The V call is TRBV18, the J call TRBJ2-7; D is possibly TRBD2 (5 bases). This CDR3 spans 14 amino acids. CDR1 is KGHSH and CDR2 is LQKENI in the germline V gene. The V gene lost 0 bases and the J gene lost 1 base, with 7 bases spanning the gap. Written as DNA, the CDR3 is TGTGCCAGCTCACCACCGGGAGTATCCTACGAGCAGTACTTC. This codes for CASSPPGVSYEQYF.

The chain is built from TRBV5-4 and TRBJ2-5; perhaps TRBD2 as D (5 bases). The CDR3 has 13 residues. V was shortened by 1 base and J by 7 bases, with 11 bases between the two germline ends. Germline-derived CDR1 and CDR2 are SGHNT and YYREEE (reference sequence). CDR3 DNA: TGTGCCAGCAGCTTGTCGGGATATGGGACCCAGTACTTC. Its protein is CASSLSGYGTQYF.

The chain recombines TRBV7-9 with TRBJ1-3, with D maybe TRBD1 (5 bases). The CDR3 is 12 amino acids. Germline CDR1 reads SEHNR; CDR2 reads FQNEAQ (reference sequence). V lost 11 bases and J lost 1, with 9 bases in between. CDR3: CAWGESGNTIYF. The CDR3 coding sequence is TGTGCCTGGGGGGAATCTGGAAACACCATATATTTT.

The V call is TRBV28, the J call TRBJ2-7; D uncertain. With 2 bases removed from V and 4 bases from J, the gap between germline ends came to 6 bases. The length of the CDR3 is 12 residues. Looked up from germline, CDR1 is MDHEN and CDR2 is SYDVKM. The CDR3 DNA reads TGTGCCAGCAGTTTAACCGGTTACGAGCAGTACTTC. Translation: CASSLTGYEQYF.

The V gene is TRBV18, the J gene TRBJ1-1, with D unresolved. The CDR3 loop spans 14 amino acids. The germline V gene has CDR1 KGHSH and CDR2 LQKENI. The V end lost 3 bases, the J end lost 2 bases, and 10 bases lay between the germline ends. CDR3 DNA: TGTGCCAGCTCACCGGGCAGGCAAAACACTGAAGCTTTCTTT. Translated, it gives CASSPGRQNTEAFF.

This chain's CDR3 is CASSDRNEQFF. CDR3 DNA: TGTGCCAGCAGCGACAGGAATGAGCAGTTCTTC. The V and J genes are TRBV6-2 or TRBV6-3 and TRBJ2-1; a possible D gene is TRBD1 (6 bases). V was trimmed by 6 bases and J by 7 bases, leaving 7 bases between them. The CDR3 contains 11 residues. Germline values: CDR1 MNHEY, CDR2 SVGEGT.

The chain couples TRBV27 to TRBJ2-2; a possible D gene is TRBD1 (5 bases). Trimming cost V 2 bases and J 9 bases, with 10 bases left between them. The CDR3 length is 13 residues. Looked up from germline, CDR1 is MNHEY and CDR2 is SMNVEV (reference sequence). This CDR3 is CASSLRGYRELFF. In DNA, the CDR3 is TGTGCCAGCAGTTTAAGGGGTTATAGGGAGCTGTTTTTT.

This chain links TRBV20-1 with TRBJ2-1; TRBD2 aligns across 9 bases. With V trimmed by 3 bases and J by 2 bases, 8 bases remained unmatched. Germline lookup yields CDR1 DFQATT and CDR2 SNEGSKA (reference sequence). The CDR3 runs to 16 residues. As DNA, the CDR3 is TGCAGTGCTAGTTGGAGTAGCGGGAGAGCCTACAATGAGCAGTTCTTC. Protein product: CSASWSSGRAYNEQFF.

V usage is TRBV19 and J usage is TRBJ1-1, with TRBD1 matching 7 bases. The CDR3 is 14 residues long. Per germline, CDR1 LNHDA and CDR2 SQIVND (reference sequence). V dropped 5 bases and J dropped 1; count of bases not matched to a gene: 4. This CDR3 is CASSSRTGNTEAFF. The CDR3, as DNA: TGTGCCAGTAGTTCCAGGACAGGGAACACTGAAGCTTTCTTT.

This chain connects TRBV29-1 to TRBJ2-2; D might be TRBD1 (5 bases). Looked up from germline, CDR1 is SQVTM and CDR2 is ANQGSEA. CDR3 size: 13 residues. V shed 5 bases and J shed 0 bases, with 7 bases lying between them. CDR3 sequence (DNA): TGCAGCGTTTCGGACACGAACACCGGGGAGCTGTTTTTT. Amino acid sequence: CSVSDTNTGELFF.

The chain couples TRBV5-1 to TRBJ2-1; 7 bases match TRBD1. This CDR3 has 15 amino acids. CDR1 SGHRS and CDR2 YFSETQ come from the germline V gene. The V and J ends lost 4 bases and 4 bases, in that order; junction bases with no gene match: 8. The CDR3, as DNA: TGCGCCAGCAGCACCCAGGGGGAAATTTACAATGAGCAGTTCTTC. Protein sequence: CASSTQGEIYNEQFF.

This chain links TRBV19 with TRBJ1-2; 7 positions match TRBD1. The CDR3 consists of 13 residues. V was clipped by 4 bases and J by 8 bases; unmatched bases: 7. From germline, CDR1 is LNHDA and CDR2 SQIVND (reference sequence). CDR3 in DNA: TGTGCCAGTAGTAAAGGACAGGACTGGGGCTACACCTTC. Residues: CASSKGQDWGYTF.